This entry is about one T cell receptor beta chain. Antigen specificity is unknown. Sequence data for DNA of cultured CD4+ T cells were generated by the Oncomine TCR Beta short-read assay. TCRdb re-analysed the PCR reads in MiXCR, keeping a single row per CDR3 protein. The sample contains under 20,000 distinct CDR3 sequences, around 50% of which appear only once. V lost 1 base, J lost 5 bases, and 17 bases lay in between. CDR3 length: 16 residues. Germline V gene sequence: CDR1 SGHAT, CDR2 FQNNGV. The sample comes from a study of vaccination and CD4 T cells after COVID-19. Study-level background: The stimulus for the cells was overlapping spike peptides derived from SARS-CoV-2, HCoV-NL63, HCoV-OC43 and HCoV-229E.

The treatment is: roughly nine-day PBMC culture with coronavirus spike peptide pools or control peptides (ViraFEST assay). The ViraFEST method relied on peptide pools to expand antigen-specific T cells, followed by TCR sequencing. Study observations and caveats: In median terms, SARS-CoV-2-reactive clonotypes went from about 20 to 38, a nonsignificant rise. Of the reactive clones in convalescent patients, a median around 90% showed up only post-vaccination.

This receptor was obtained from a human donor who had recovered from COVID-19. The genes are TRBV11-2 and TRBJ2-5; D is perhaps TRBD1 (5 bases). The specimen was CD4+ T cells from blood, cultured in vitro, collected before SARS-CoV-2 vaccination. The CDR3 nucleotides are TGTGCCAGCAGCTTAGGCGAGAGGAACAACAGGGAGACCCAGTACTTC. Translated: CASSLGERNNRETQYF.